Following are 27 T cell receptor beta chains from one sample sequenced in a study of blood T cells in healthy people across ages. Next came a second PCR, run for about 7 to 12 cycles, which used a sample-barcoded 5' primer along with a J-beta primer mix. TCRdb ran MiXCR on the 5' RACE reads and lists one entry per CDR3 protein. The sample consists of about 1.8 million distinct CDR3 sequences, around half of them appearing once. The sequenced material came from blood. The receptors shown here come from a woman aged 40-49 years in good health.

This clonotype appeared many times. The V and J genes are TRBV28 and TRBJ1-6, with a tentative D call TRBD1 (5 bases). The CDR3 has 18 residues. Germline CDR1 MDHEN, CDR2 SYDVKM. Trimming removed 1 base from V and 4 bases from J, with 17 bases in between. The CDR3 DNA follows: TGTGCCAGCAGTTTATTCGGGGGTGGGGGACCGTATAATTCACCCCTCCACTTT. Protein sequence: CASSLFGGGGPYNSPLHF.

This chain links TRBV6-2 or TRBV6-3 with TRBJ2-2; TRBD2 matches 8 bases. This CDR3 has 15 amino acids. Germline-derived CDR1 and CDR2 are MNHEY and SVGEGT. Trimming cost V 8 bases and J 0 bases; bases outside gene matches: 5. The CDR3 DNA reads as TGTGCCAGCCAAGGCGGGGGGTCGAACACCGGGGAGCTGTTTTTT. Amino acid sequence: CASQGGGSNTGELFF.

The chain uses TRBV7-9 and TRBJ2-1; a weak D match, TRBD2 (5 bases). Near its end, the DNA agrees better with TRBJ2-7, so the J call may be wrong. This CDR3 spans 14 amino acids. Germline V lookup: CDR1 SEHNR, CDR2 FQNEAQ (reference sequence). CDR3 sequence (DNA): TGTGCCAGCAGCGCGGGCATTCGCCTCAACGAGCAGTACTTC. Its protein is CASSAGIRLNEQYF.

The chain joins TRBV27 to TRBJ2-4; the D is unclear. The CDR3 contains 14 residues. Germline V CDR1 and CDR2: MNHEY, SMNVEV (reference sequence). Trimming took 6 bases from V and 12 from J, leaving 21 bases between them. The CDR3 spells CASSAHSGQLRQYF. As DNA, the CDR3 is TGTGCCAGCAGCGCGCACTCCGGGCAGCTCCGTCAGTACTTC.

A note on this clonotype: Mismatch with germline at one junction end may stem from a read error. The V and J genes are TRBV10-3 and TRBJ1-1; D perhaps matches TRBD1 (5 bases). The CDR3 spans 15 residues. From germline, CDR1 is ENHRY and CDR2 SYGVKD. The chain's CDR3 is CAISDDRGPETEAFF. The CDR3 coding sequence is TGCGCCATCAGTGACGATAGGGGACCGGAGACTGAAGCTTTCTTT.

The gene calls are TRBV7-2 and TRBJ2-1; D is possibly TRBD2 (6 bases). V dropped 6 bases and J dropped 0 bases, with 9 bases sitting between them. The CDR3 has 14 amino acids. Germline V CDR1 and CDR2: SGHTA, FQGNSA. CDR3 nucleotides: TGTGCCAGCAGAGGGGACTTCTCCTACAATGAGCAGTTCTTC. Its translation is CASRGDFSYNEQFF. Variable domain in full (rest from reference TRBV7-2 and TRBJ2-1): GAGVSQSPSNKVTEKGKDVELRCDPISGHTALYWYRQSLGQGLEFLIYFQGNSAPDKSGLPSDRFSAERTGGSVSTLTIQRTQQEDSAVYLCASRGDFSYNEQFFGPGTRLTVL.

The sample holds a few counts of this clonotype. The rearrangement joins TRBV6-2 or TRBV6-3 to TRBJ2-3, with D possibly TRBD1 on 6 matching bases. The V gene's germline CDR1 is MNHEY and CDR2 SVGEGT. This CDR3 is 14 amino acids long. V was trimmed by 6 bases and J by 2 bases, leaving 12 bases between them. CDR3 nucleotide sequence: TGTGCCAGCAGACCCGGGACATACACAGATACGCAGTATTTT. It yields the protein CASRPGTYTDTQYF.

In nucleotides, the CDR3 is TGTGCCAGCAGTGCACAGAGTCGGGAGACCCAGTACTTC. The encoded protein is CASSAQSRETQYF. The chain links TRBV2 to TRBJ2-5; D uncertain. Trimming removed 4 bases at V and 5 bases at J, with 11 bases between. Germline loops: CDR1 SNHLY, CDR2 FYNNEI. The CDR3 runs 13 residues.

The sample holds a few counts of this clonotype. Germline and junction disagree at one end, which may indicate a read error. The gene calls are TRBV7-8 and TRBJ2-4, with 7 nucleotides matching TRBD1. This CDR3 has 17 residues. Germline loops: CDR1 SGHVS, CDR2 FQNEAQ. The CDR3 protein is CASSIAGQAIAKNIQYF. The CDR3 coding sequence is TGTGCCAGCAGCATAGCAGGACAGGCGATAGCCAAAAACATTCAGTACTTC. The full variable domain, rest sourced from reference TRBV7-8 and TRBJ2-4, is GAGVSQSPRYKVAKRGQDVALRCDPISGHVSLFWYQQALGQGPEFLTYFQNEAQLDKSGLPSDRFFAERPEGSVSTLKIQRTQQEDSAVYLCASSIAGQAIAKNIQYFGAGTRLSVL.

V gene TRBV7-2 combines with J gene TRBJ2-5; 9 bases agree with TRBD2. CDR1 is SGHTA, CDR2 FQGNSA, per germline. V was pared by 3 bases and J by 10 bases, with 18 bases of the junction left unmatched. The CDR3 contains 17 residues. This chain's CDR3 is CASSLSTSGPPRGGQYF. The CDR3 DNA follows: TGTGCCAGCAGCTTGTCGACTAGCGGTCCTCCTAGAGGGGGCCAGTACTTC.

The count of this clonotype is one. The V call is TRBV6-1, the J call TRBJ1-1; D might be TRBD1 (6 bases). Germline-derived CDR1 and CDR2 are MNHNS and SASEGT. V was trimmed by 4 bases and J by 3 bases, leaving 12 bases between them. The CDR3 is 14 amino acids. The chain's CDR3 is CASSASTGYTEAFF. The DNA for the CDR3 is TGTGCCAGCAGTGCCAGTACAGGGTACACTGAAGCTTTCTTT.

In the case of this clonotype: Lacking the conserved final phenylalanine or tryptophan, this CDR3 likely reflects a read error. V usage is TRBV27 and J usage is TRBJ2-1, with 10 bases fitting TRBD1. The CDR3 contains 17 residues. Germline CDR1 is MNHEY and CDR2 is SMNVEV (reference sequence). The V and J ends lost 3 bases and 5 bases, in that order; junction bases with no gene match: 10. CDR3 residues: CASSLPRGTGVHNEQFS. CDR3 in DNA: TGTGCCAGCAGTTTGCCTAGGGGGACAGGGGTACACAATGAGCAGTTCTCC.

The sample holds one count of this clonotype. The CDR3 sequence: CASSGTSGNPPGTDTQYF. CDR3 nucleotides: TGTGCCAGCAGTGGGACTAGCGGGAATCCCCCTGGCACAGATACGCAGTATTTT. The chain couples TRBV2 to TRBJ2-3, with 12 bases lining up with TRBD2. The CDR3 contains 18 residues. The V gene end was trimmed by 4 bases and the J gene end by 1 base; junction bases not matched to a gene: 9. Looked up from germline, CDR1 is SNHLY and CDR2 is FYNNEI.

This clonotype was counted between two and nine times. The rearrangement uses TRBV20-1 and TRBJ2-1; D might be TRBD2 (6 bases). V was trimmed by 5 bases and J by 8 bases, leaving 16 bases between them. Looked up from germline, CDR1 is DFQATT and CDR2 is SNEGSKA (reference sequence). The CDR3 is made up of 13 amino acids. CDR3 loop: CSADQLAKDEQFF. The CDR3 bases are TGCAGTGCTGACCAACTAGCTAAAGATGAGCAGTTCTTC.

This chain links TRBV7-2 with TRBJ2-7; D remains unclear. The J call may be wrong; the DNA end is better matched by TRBJ2-5. The CDR3 totals 16 residues. Per the germline V gene, CDR1 is SGHTA and CDR2 is FQGNSA. The CDR3 bases are TGTGCCAGCAGCTTAGCTGATCATGGCGGTTGGGAGACCCAGTACTTC. Translated, it gives CASSLADHGGWETQYF.

Notes on this clonotype: The junction departs from germline at one end; a sequencing error may be responsible. The chain combines TRBV6-5 with TRBJ2-4, with 7 bases identical to TRBD2. This CDR3 is 14 amino acids long. The germline CDR1 and CDR2 sequences are MNHEY and SVGAGI. DNA for the CDR3: TGTGCCGGCAGGCGGGAGTCAGGCAAAAACATTCAGTACTTC. It is translated as CAGRRESGKNIQYF.

CDR3 region: CATRTESSYEQYF. CDR3 coding DNA: TGTGCCACTCGGACAGAGAGCTCCTACGAGCAGTACTTC. This chain links TRBV6-2 or TRBV6-3 with TRBJ2-7, with D possibly matching TRBD1 (6 bases). V dropped 10 bases and J dropped 0 bases, with 13 bases sitting between them. Germline loops: CDR1 MNHEY, CDR2 SVGEGT. The length of the CDR3 is 13 residues.

V is TRBV11-2 and J is TRBJ2-4, with D possibly matching TRBD2 (6 bases). The germline V gene has CDR1 SGHAT and CDR2 FQNNGV. The CDR3 is 13 residues long. V lost 7 bases and J 13 bases, leaving 20 bases between the germline ends. CDR3 protein: CASNRPGGNEQYF. CDR3 nucleotides: TGTGCCAGCAACCGTCCCGGGGGAAATGAGCAGTACTTC.

This clonotype was counted only a few times. The rearrangement joins TRBV4-1 to TRBJ2-7, with 8 bases aligning to TRBD2. V dropped 0 bases and J dropped 0; count of bases not matched to a gene: 7. CDR3 length: 17 residues. The germline CDR1 and CDR2 sequences are MGHRA and YSYEKL. The CDR3 loop is CASSQERAGGYSYEQYF. The CDR3 region has the DNA TGCGCCAGCAGCCAAGAAAGGGCGGGGGGCTACTCCTACGAGCAGTACTTC.

The V call is TRBV28, the J call TRBJ1-5; 7 bases line up with TRBD1. This CDR3 contains 16 residues. In germline, CDR1 is MDHEN, CDR2 SYDVKM. J gave up 9 bases and V 1 base, and 12 bases lay outside the gene matches. In nucleotides, the CDR3 is TGTGCCAGCAGTTTATATGGGACAGCCCTACATCGGCCCCAGCATTTT. Translated: CASSLYGTALHRPQHF.

The J gene is TRBJ2-7, the V gene TRBV4-3, with no clear D. The J call is uncertain, as TRBJ2-5 better fits the DNA end. The CDR3 consists of 15 residues. Germline CDR1 is LGHNA and CDR2 is YSLEER. The CDR3: CASSQEQGPRETQYF. The DNA for the CDR3 is TGCGCCAGCAGCCAAGAGCAAGGGCCTCGGGAGACCCAGTACTTC.

The chain links TRBV3-1 to TRBJ1-5; 7 positions agree with TRBD1. There are 16 residues in the CDR3. V was pared by 1 base and J by 0 bases, with 3 bases of the junction left unmatched. Per germline, CDR1 LGHDT and CDR2 YNNKEL (reference sequence). CDR3 residues: CASSQAGGDSNQPQHF. In DNA, the CDR3 is TGTGCCAGCAGCCAAGCAGGGGGGGATAGCAATCAGCCCCAGCATTTT.

This rearrangement joins TRBV4-2 to TRBJ1-6, with D possibly being TRBD1 (6 bases). The V gene's germline CDR1 is LGHNA and CDR2 YNFKEQ. V was cut by 1 base and J by 5 bases, with 9 bases left in between. This CDR3 is 15 amino acids long. CDR3 sequence (DNA): TGTGCCAGCAGCCAAGGCAGGGGCAATAATTCACCCCTCCACTTT. This encodes CASSQGRGNNSPLHF.

V and J are TRBV10-3 and TRBJ1-2; maybe TRBD1 (5 bases). Looked up from germline, CDR1 is ENHRY and CDR2 is SYGVKD. Trimming pared 3 bases from V and 9 bases from J, leaving 14 bases between. The length of the CDR3 is 13 residues. The CDR3 DNA reads as TGTGCCATCAGTGACGCTGGGACGGGCCGCTACACCTTC. Amino acid sequence: CAISDAGTGRYTF.

This clonotype came up once. The genes are TRBV20-1 and TRBJ2-1; D is ambiguous. This CDR3 is built from 13 residues. Germline loops: CDR1 DFQATT, CDR2 SNEGSKA (reference sequence). The ends were cut back, 0 bases at V and 0 bases at J, with 3 bases in the middle. CDR3 DNA: TGCAGTGCTAGAGAGGCCTCCTACAATGAGCAGTTCTTC. It is translated as CSAREASYNEQFF.

The rearrangement joins TRBV20-1 to TRBJ1-5; 7 nucleotides line up with TRBD1. This CDR3 has 15 amino acids. Germline assignment: CDR1 DFQATT and CDR2 SNEGSKA (reference sequence). Trimming cost V 5 bases and J 0 bases; bases outside gene matches: 7. The CDR3 DNA reads as TGCAGTGCTCATAGGGGGCCTGATAGCAATCAGCCCCAGCATTTT. The encoded protein is CSAHRGPDSNQPQHF.

This clonotype has a handful of counts. The chain recombines TRBV7-2 with TRBJ2-1; D may be TRBD1 or TRBD2 (5 bases each). The CDR3 loop spans 15 amino acids. Trimming left V 4 bases short and J 7 bases short, with 17 bases between. Per germline, CDR1 SGHTA and CDR2 FQGNSA. The CDR3 nucleotides are TGTGCCAGCAGCTCATATCAGGGAGCCGGAAATGAGCAGTTCTTC. Its protein is CASSSYQGAGNEQFF.